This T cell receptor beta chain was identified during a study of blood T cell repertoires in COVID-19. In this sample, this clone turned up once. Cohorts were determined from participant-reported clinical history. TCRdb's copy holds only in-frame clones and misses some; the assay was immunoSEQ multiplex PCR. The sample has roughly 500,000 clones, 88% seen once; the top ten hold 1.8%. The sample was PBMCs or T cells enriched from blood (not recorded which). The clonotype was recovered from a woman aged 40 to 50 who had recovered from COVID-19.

In nucleotides, the CDR3 is TGCGCCAGCAGTGAGTATGGGGGCCTGAACACCGGGGAGCTGTTTTTT. It specifies CASSEYGGLNTGELFF. V usage is TRBV10-2 and J usage is TRBJ2-2, with D possibly TRBD1 on 6 matching bases. The germline gives CDR1 WSHSY, CDR2 SAAADI. There are 16 residues in the CDR3. The V end was cut by 1 base, the J end by 1 base, with 10 bases between.